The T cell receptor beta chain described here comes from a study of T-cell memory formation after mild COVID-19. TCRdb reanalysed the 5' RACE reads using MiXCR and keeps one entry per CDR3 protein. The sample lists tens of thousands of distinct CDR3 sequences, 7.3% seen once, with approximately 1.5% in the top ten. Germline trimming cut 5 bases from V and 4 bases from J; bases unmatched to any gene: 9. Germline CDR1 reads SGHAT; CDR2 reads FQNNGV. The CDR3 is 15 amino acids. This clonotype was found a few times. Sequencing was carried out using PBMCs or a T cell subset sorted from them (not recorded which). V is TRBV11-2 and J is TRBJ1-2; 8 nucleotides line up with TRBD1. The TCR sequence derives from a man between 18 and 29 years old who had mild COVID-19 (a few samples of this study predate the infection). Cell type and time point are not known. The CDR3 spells CASSPDRATRYGYTF. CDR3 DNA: TGTGCCAGCAGCCCGGACAGGGCGACCCGCTATGGCTACACCTTC.